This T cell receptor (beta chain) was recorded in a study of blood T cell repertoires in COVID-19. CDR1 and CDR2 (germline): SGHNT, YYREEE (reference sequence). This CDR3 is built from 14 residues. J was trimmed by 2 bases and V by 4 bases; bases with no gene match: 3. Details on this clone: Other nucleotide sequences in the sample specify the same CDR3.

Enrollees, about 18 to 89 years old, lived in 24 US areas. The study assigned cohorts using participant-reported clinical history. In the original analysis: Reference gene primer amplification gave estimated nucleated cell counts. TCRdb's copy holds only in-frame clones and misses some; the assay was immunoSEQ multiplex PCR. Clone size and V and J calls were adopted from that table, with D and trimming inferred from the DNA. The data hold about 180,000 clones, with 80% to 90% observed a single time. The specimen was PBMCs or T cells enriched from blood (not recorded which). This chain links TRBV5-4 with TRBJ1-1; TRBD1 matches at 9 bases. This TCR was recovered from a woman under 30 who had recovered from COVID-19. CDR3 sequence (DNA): TGTGCCAGCAGCCCGGACAGGGGAAACACTGAAGCTTTCTTT. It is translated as CASSPDRGNTEAFF.